The present entry profiles one T cell receptor (beta chain) with its context. Its target is not known. TCRdb re-called the reads with MiXCR, one entry per CDR3 protein. The repertoire holds almost 550,000 distinct CDR3 sequences, 16% seen once, with 24% in the top ten. The sample belongs to a study of T cell repertoires in cytomegalovirus infection. About the study: Public TCR beta signatures marked donors with CMV infection and the matching HLA.

The V end was cut by 1 base, the J end by 5 bases, with 10 bases between. CDR3 length: 13 amino acids. The germline V gene has CDR1 SGHNT and CDR2 YYREEE (reference sequence). Notes on the study in general: There were HLA-C-restricted CMV-specific TCR beta clonotypes dominating the ex vivo response. Adding up the frequency of public TCR beta families identified people who carried CMV plus the relevant HLA.

This clonotype was sampled from a human donor in good health (CMV status not recorded). Some clones in this sample may be carry-over from other donors' samples. The rearrangement joins TRBV5-4 to TRBJ2-7, with D possibly TRBD1 on 5 matching bases. Sequencing was carried out using CD8+ T cells from PBMCs. CDR3 sequence reads: CASSLQGWNEQYF. CDR3 coding DNA: TGTGCCAGCAGCTTGCAGGGTTGGAACGAGCAGTACTTC. The entire variable domain, with the rest obtained from reference TRBV5-4 and TRBJ2-7, is as follows: ETGVTQSPTHLIKTRGQQVTLRCSSQSGHNTVSWYQQALGQGPQFIFQYYREEENGRGNFPPRFSGLQFPNYSSELNVNALELDDSALYLCASSLQGWNEQYFGPGTRLTVT.